Listed below are T cell receptor beta chains from one sample, sequenced in a study of T cells in Graves' hyperthyroidism and ophthalmopathy. TCRdb re-called the multiplex PCR reads with MiXCR, one entry per CDR3 protein. The repertoire holds about 500,000 distinct CDR3 sequences, roughly a sixth seen once, with about 31% in the top ten. Sequenced sample: blood. Every receptor here comes from a woman aged 30 to 39 with Graves' ophthalmopathy. CDR3s include the opening cysteine and the closing phenylalanine or tryptophan. A D gene is named only where the DNA matches it firmly. Size values are once, few and many counts, or a class for expanded clones, and some rows have none.

V: TRBV18; D: .; J: TRBJ1-2; size: many; CDR3: CASSGSRVDSYGYTF; DNA: TGTGCCAGCTCAGGGAGCAGGGTGGACAGCTATGGCTACACCTTC
V: TRBV15; D: .; J: TRBJ2-5; size: .; CDR3: CATSRDKGGKLRETQYF; DNA: TGTGCCACCAGCAGAGATAAGGGGGGCAAGCTCCGGGAGACCCAGTACTTC
V: TRBV4-3; D: .; J: TRBJ1-1; size: many; CDR3: CASSQDTGRAEAFF; DNA: TGCGCCAGCAGCCAAGATACAGGGCGGGCTGAAGCTTTCTTT
V: TRBV19; D: TRBD1; J: TRBJ2-7; size: .; CDR3: CASSDPTGSYEQYF; DNA: TGTGCCAGTAGTGATCCGACAGGGTCCTACGAGCAGTACTTC
V: TRBV20-1; D: .; J: TRBJ2-7; size: many; CDR3: CSASTPLAPSWQQYF; DNA: TGCAGTGCTTCCACCCCGCTAGCGCCGAGCTGGCAGCAGTACTTC
V: TRBV28; D: TRBD1; J: TRBJ2-3; size: many; CDR3: CASSTGGRTDTQYF; DNA: TGTGCCAGCAGCACAGGGGGGAGGACAGATACGCAGTATTTT
V: TRBV25-1; D: TRBD1; J: TRBJ2-5; size: .; CDR3: CASSELGQGETQYF; DNA: TGTGCCAGCAGTGAACTCGGACAGGGAGAGACCCAGTACTTC
V: TRBV4-3; D: .; J: TRBJ2-3; size: .; CDR3: CASSQEIGDSTDTQYF; DNA: TGCGCCAGCAGCCAAGAAATAGGGGACAGCACAGATACGCAGTATTTT
V: TRBV24-1; D: .; J: TRBJ2-7; size: .; CDR3: CATSDSGGGPLVDEQYF; DNA: TGTGCCACCAGTGACTCAGGGGGGGGACCCCTGGTCGACGAGCAGTACTTC
V: TRBV6-1; D: .; J: TRBJ2-1; size: few; CDR3: CASSESWDFYSYNEQFF; DNA: TGTGCCAGCAGTGAGTCTTGGGACTTCTACTCCTACAATGAGCAGTTCTTC
V: TRBV25-1; D: TRBD1; J: TRBJ1-1; size: few; CDR3: CASSEWTGTGAANTEAFF; DNA: TGTGCCAGCAGTGAATGGACCGGGACAGGGGCGGCGAACACTGAAGCTTTCTTT
V: TRBV12-3/TRBV12-4; D: .; J: TRBJ1-6; size: many; CDR3: CASSWNGNTPLHF; DNA: TGTGCCAGCAGTTGGAATGGCAATACACCCCTCCACTTT
V: TRBV20-1; D: .; J: TRBJ2-3; size: .; CDR3: CSASPGTGTDTQYF; DNA: TGCAGTGCTAGTCCCGGGACGGGCACAGATACGCAGTATTTT
V: TRBV7-2; D: .; J: TRBJ1-4; size: .; CDR3: CASGRSNEKLFF; DNA: TGTGCCAGCGGAAGGTCGAATGAAAAACTGTTTTTT
V: TRBV30; D: .; J: TRBJ2-2; size: many; CDR3: CAWGQRTGELFF; DNA: TGTGCCTGGGGTCAGCGCACCGGGGAGCTGTTTTTT
V: TRBV28; D: .; J: TRBJ2-3; size: many; CDR3: CASSFPASAGSLSTDTQYF; DNA: TGTGCCAGCAGTTTCCCCGCTAGCGCCGGTTCCCTTAGCACAGATACGCAGTATTTT
V: TRBV28; D: TRBD2; J: TRBJ2-1; size: many; CDR3: CASNRLAGNYNEQFF; DNA: TGTGCCAGCAATCGACTAGCGGGCAACTACAATGAGCAGTTCTTC
V: TRBV7-6; D: TRBD1; J: TRBJ1-1; size: many; CDR3: CASSSIIRGPAKTPEAFF; DNA: TGTGCCAGCAGCTCCATTATCAGGGGGCCGGCCAAAACTCCTGAAGCTTTCTTT
V: TRBV5-1; D: TRBD2; J: TRBJ2-1; size: once; CDR3: CASSLLGTTYNEQFF; DNA: TGCGCCAGCAGCTTGCTAGGGACTACATACAATGAGCAGTTCTTC